This entry lists 27 T cell receptor beta chains sequenced from one sample in a study of T cell repertoires in cytomegalovirus infection. Which antigens these TCRs recognize remains unknown. TCRdb re-derived calls from the reads in MiXCR, one entry per CDR3 protein. The table includes 40,000 to 60,000 distinct CDR3 sequences, about a fifth detected once. The source material was CD8+ T cells from cultured PBMCs, sampled from culture after CMV antigen stimulation. The source is a human donor in good health (CMV status not recorded). Some clones in this sample may be carry-over from other donors' samples.

V is TRBV7-2 and J is TRBJ1-5; 9 bases are a match to TRBD1. The trim removed 4 bases at V and 8 bases at J, leaving 9 bases unmatched. CDR1 and CDR2 from the germline V gene are SGHTA and FQGNSA. CDR3 length: 15 residues. CDR3 amino acids: CASSSLQGALEPQHF. In DNA form, the CDR3 reads TGTGCCAGCAGCTCATTACAGGGGGCGTTGGAGCCCCAGCATTTT. The complete variable domain, with remaining parts taken from reference TRBV7-2 and TRBJ1-5, reads GAGVSQSPSNKVTEKGKDVELRCDPISGHTALYWYRQSLGQGLEFLIYFQGNSAPDKSGLPSDRFSAERTGGSVSTLTIQRTQQEDSAVYLCASSSLQGALEPQHFGDGTRLSIL.

This CDR3 is CASSQAKGASSGANVLTF. In DNA form, the CDR3 reads TGCGCCAGCAGCCAAGCCAAGGGGGCCAGCTCTGGGGCCAACGTCCTGACTTTC. The chain is built from TRBV4-3 and TRBJ2-6; 7 nucleotides agree with TRBD1. Germline trimming cut 1 base from V and 0 bases from J; bases unmatched to any gene: 6. The CDR3 runs to 18 residues. Germline loops: CDR1 LGHNA, CDR2 YSLEER.

This clonotype has only a few counts. The V and J genes are TRBV7-2 and TRBJ1-1; no clear D. The germline CDR1 and CDR2 sequences are SGHTA and FQGNSA. V lost 8 bases to trimming and J lost 3 bases, with 16 bases between them. The CDR3 length is 14 residues. The CDR3 coding sequence is TGTGCCAGCTTGGGAACTGCCTGGGACACTGAAGCTTTCTTT. Protein sequence: CASLGTAWDTEAFF.

V usage is TRBV12-3 or TRBV12-4 and J usage is TRBJ1-4, with D hard to call. This CDR3 region has 13 residues. Trimming pared 6 bases from V and 8 bases from J, leaving 13 bases between. CDR3 sequence reads: CASRPGGGEKLFF. CDR3 nucleotide sequence: TGTGCCAGCAGACCCGGAGGTGGGGAAAAACTGTTTTTT.

The chain links TRBV4-1 to TRBJ1-5; D gene uncertain. V was trimmed by 1 base and J by 6 bases, leaving 7 bases between them. In germline, CDR1 is MGHRA, CDR2 YSYEKL. The CDR3 totals 13 residues. The chain's CDR3 is CASSQGRTQPQHF. CDR3 in DNA: TGCGCCAGCAGCCAAGGGAGAACTCAGCCCCAGCATTTT.

This chain connects TRBV12-3 or TRBV12-4 to TRBJ2-5; D is tentatively TRBD1 or TRBD2 (5 bases each). V was shortened by 7 bases and J by 8 bases, with 11 bases between the two germline ends. The CDR3 consists of 11 residues. CDR3 amino acids: CASTRDGTQYF. DNA for the CDR3: TGTGCCAGCACCCGGGACGGCACCCAGTACTTC.

On this clonotype: One end of the junction varies from germline; a read error may be responsible. The V gene is TRBV6-1, the J gene TRBJ1-5; D is unresolved. The CDR3 is made up of 13 amino acids. Looked up from germline, CDR1 is MNHNS and CDR2 is SASEGT. The chain's CDR3 is CASSQTVSQPQHF. For the CDR3, the DNA is TGTGCCAGCTCTCAAACGGTCTCCCAGCCACAGCATTTT.

This clonotype was picked up a small number of times. The chain links TRBV4-1 to TRBJ2-3, with 9 bases matching TRBD1. The length of the CDR3 is 16 residues. After removal of 3 bases from V and 3 bases from J, the junction contained 7 bases not matched to a gene. Germline-derived CDR1 and CDR2 are MGHRA and YSYEKL. The CDR3 region is CASSHPGTGLTDTQYF. CDR3 bases: TGCGCCAGCAGCCACCCCGGGACAGGGTTGACAGATACGCAGTATTTT.

The genes are TRBV11-2 and TRBJ2-1, with 7 nucleotides matching TRBD1. This CDR3 has 16 amino acids. The junction had 18 bases not matched to a gene; V was cut back by 4 bases and J by 12 bases. Germline values: CDR1 SGHAT, CDR2 FQNNGV. CDR3 nucleotides: TGTGCCAGCAGCTCCGGGGACAGTGTTCTTACAATTGGGCAGTTCTTC. Protein: CASSSGDSVLTIGQFF.

CDR3 loop: CSVDGFSGRGLDRETQYF. The CDR3 nucleotides read TGCAGCGTTGATGGCTTTAGCGGGAGGGGGCTAGATAGAGAGACCCAGTACTTC. The V call is TRBV29-1, the J call TRBJ2-5; TRBD2 agrees at 11 bases. Germline V gives CDR1 SQVTM, CDR2 ANQGSEA. The CDR3 totals 18 residues. J was trimmed by 4 bases and V by 3 bases; bases with no gene match: 16. The full variable domain, its missing parts supplied by reference TRBV29-1 and TRBJ2-5, is SAVISQKPSRDICQRGTSLTIQCQVDSQVTMMFWYRQQPGQSLTLIATANQGSEATYESGFVIDKFPISRPNLTFSTLTVSNMSPEDSSIYLCSVDGFSGRGLDRETQYFGPGTRLLVL.

The chain uses TRBV19 and TRBJ1-1; D is unresolved. Trimming took 6 bases from V and 5 from J, leaving 13 bases between them. Looked up from germline, CDR1 is LNHDA and CDR2 is SQIVND (reference sequence). There are 13 residues in the CDR3. CDR3 nucleotide sequence: TGTGCCAGTAGCCCCGCGGGTTGGACTGAAGCTTTCTTT. Its protein is CASSPAGWTEAFF.

The chain employs TRBV5-6 and TRBJ2-3, with 7 bases matching TRBD1. This CDR3 is built from 15 residues. V shed 1 base, J shed 5 bases, and the junction held 7 bases outside the gene matches. Germline V gene lookup returns CDR1 SGHDT and CDR2 YYEEEE. CDR3 amino acids: CASSLMRQGLDTQYF. The CDR3 DNA reads TGTGCCAGCAGCTTGATGCGACAGGGATTAGATACGCAGTATTTT. Using reference TRBV5-6 and TRBJ2-3 for the parts outside the CDR3, the full variable domain is DAGVTQSPTHLIKTRGQQVTLRCSPKSGHDTVSWYQQALGQGPQFIFQYYEEEERQRGNFPDRFSGHQFPNYSSELNVNALLLGDSALYLCASSLMRQGLDTQYFGPGTRLTVL.

This clonotype was seen more than once but under ten times. Here the CDR3 DNA reads TGTGCCAGCAGCTCGACTAGCGGGAGTAACTACGAGCAGTACTTC. Translation gives CASSSTSGSNYEQYF. The chain combines TRBV7-2 with TRBJ2-7; 12 bases map to TRBD2. Germline V lookup: CDR1 SGHTA, CDR2 FQGNSA. There are 15 residues in the CDR3. The V gene end was trimmed by 4 bases and the J gene end by 3 bases; junction bases not matched to a gene: 4.

This clonotype has ten or more counts. This CDR3 reads CASSLSVNRETQYF. In DNA, the CDR3 is TGTGCCAGCAGTTTATCGGTCAATCGGGAGACCCAGTACTTC. This chain links TRBV28 with TRBJ2-5; D is unresolved. The V end lost 1 base, the J end lost 5 bases, and 11 bases lay between the germline ends. The CDR3 spans 14 residues. Germline CDR1 is MDHEN and CDR2 is SYDVKM.

This clonotype showed up just a few times. V is TRBV5-8 and J is TRBJ2-1, with 15 bases that match TRBD2. Germline trimming cut 4 bases from V and 7 bases from J; bases unmatched to any gene: 15. CDR3 length equals 19 residues. The germline CDR1 and CDR2 sequences are SGHTS and YDEGEE. The CDR3 DNA reads TGTGCCAGCAGCAGCCTTATACCTCGGACTAGCGGGAGGGATAATGAGCAGTTCTTC. Amino acid sequence: CASSSLIPRTSGRDNEQFF.

This clonotype was recorded a few times. For the CDR3, the DNA is TGTGCCAGCTCACCAGGGCCGAAGGAGCAGTACTTC. Translation gives CASSPGPKEQYF. This chain uses TRBV18 with TRBJ2-7; D unresolved. CDR1 KGHSH and CDR2 LQKENI come from the germline V gene. Between the trimmed V and J ends, which lost 2 bases and 7 bases, there was a span of 9 bases. The CDR3 length is 12 residues. Full variable domain (outside the CDR3, taken from reference TRBV18 and TRBJ2-7): NAGVMQNPRHLVRRRGQEARLRCSPMKGHSHVYWYRQLPEEGLKFMVYLQKENIIDESGMPKERFSAEFPKEGPSILRIQQVVRGDSAAYFCASSPGPKEQYFGPGTRLTVT.

The chain couples TRBV11-2 to TRBJ1-2, with TRBD1 as a possible D gene (6 bases). Between the trimmed V and J ends, which lost 3 bases and 4 bases, there was a span of 12 bases. The CDR3 is 14 amino acids. CDR1 SGHAT and CDR2 FQNNGV come from the germline V gene. Written as DNA, the CDR3 is TGTGCCAGCAGCTTCGACGGCAGGGGCTATGGCTACACCTTC. Translation: CASSFDGRGYGYTF.

In this sample, this clonotype turned up a few times. The V gene is TRBV18, the J gene TRBJ2-6; no firm D call. Germline CDR1 is KGHSH and CDR2 is LQKENI. The CDR3 runs to 15 residues. Trimming removed 6 bases from V and 0 bases from J, with 9 bases in between. In DNA, the CDR3 is TGTGCCAGCTCGTCTCCCCGCTCTGGGGCCAACGTCCTGACTTTC. Translated, it gives CASSSPRSGANVLTF. The variable domain in full, with the rest retrieved from reference TRBV18 and TRBJ2-6, is NAGVMQNPRHLVRRRGQEARLRCSPMKGHSHVYWYRQLPEEGLKFMVYLQKENIIDESGMPKERFSAEFPKEGPSILRIQQVVRGDSAAYFCASSSPRSGANVLTFGAGSRLTVL.

The gene calls are TRBV27 and TRBJ1-1, with 10 positions matching TRBD1. V was pared by 4 bases and J by 4 bases, with 0 bases of the junction left unmatched. The germline V gene has CDR1 MNHEY and CDR2 SMNVEV (reference sequence). This CDR3 spans 13 amino acids. The CDR3 region has the DNA TGTGCCAGCAGTTGGACAGGGGGCACTGAAGCTTTCTTT. Translation: CASSWTGGTEAFF.

V and J are TRBV7-8 and TRBJ2-1; D unclear. CDR3 size: 16 residues. CDR1 is SGHVS and CDR2 is FQNEAQ in the germline V gene. V lost 5 bases and J lost 0, with 14 bases in between. CDR3 sequence (DNA): TGTGCCAGCAGCCCGGACCTTCTGAGCTCCTACAATGAGCAGTTCTTC. Protein: CASSPDLLSSYNEQFF.

There are a few counts of this clonotype. V usage is TRBV15 and J usage is TRBJ2-3; 7 nucleotides line up with TRBD1. V shed 8 bases, J shed 3 bases, and the junction held 2 bases outside the gene matches. From germline, CDR1 is LNHNV and CDR2 YYDKDF (reference sequence). The CDR3 consists of 12 residues. In DNA, the CDR3 is TGTGCCACCTCACAGGGGACAGATACGCAGTATTTT. The encoded protein is CATSQGTDTQYF.

This clonotype has a count of ten or more. J is TRBJ1-1 and V is TRBV7-8; D remains ambiguous. Germline loops: CDR1 SGHVS, CDR2 FQNEAQ. This CDR3 is 15 amino acids long. Trimming shortened V by 5 bases and J by 0 bases, and 13 bases separated the two germline ends. This CDR3 is CASSPGPGMNTEAFF. CDR3 DNA: TGTGCCAGCAGCCCCGGGCCCGGAATGAACACTGAAGCTTTCTTT. The full variable domain, in which reference TRBV7-8 and TRBJ1-1 provide the parts outside the CDR3, is GAGVSQSPRYKVAKRGQDVALRCDPISGHVSLFWYQQALGQGPEFLTYFQNEAQLDKSGLPSDRFFAERPEGSVSTLKIQRTQQEDSAVYLCASSPGPGMNTEAFFGQGTRLTVV.

The V and J genes are TRBV4-1 and TRBJ2-5; tentative D call: TRBD2 (5 bases). Germline CDR1 MGHRA, CDR2 YSYEKL. The CDR3 totals 13 residues. V was pared by 4 bases and J by 3 bases, with 9 bases between. The CDR3 loop is CASSPAGEETQYF. The DNA for the CDR3 is TGCGCCAGCAGCCCGGCGGGTGAAGAGACCCAGTACTTC.

This clonotype has more than one count but fewer than ten. This chain uses TRBV4-2 with TRBJ2-1; no firm D call. CDR3 length: 17 amino acids. Germline values: CDR1 LGHNA, CDR2 YNFKEQ. V dropped 0 bases and J dropped 0 bases, with 12 bases sitting between them. CDR3 in amino acids: CASSQEPSRSSYNEQFF. The DNA for the CDR3 is TGTGCCAGCAGCCAAGAACCCAGCCGTTCCTCCTACAATGAGCAGTTCTTC.

In this sample, this clonotype turned up a few times. The chain combines TRBV7-3 with TRBJ2-1; 11 bases match TRBD2. Trimming removed 5 bases from V and 4 bases from J; junction bases left unmatched: 13. The CDR3 sequence is 18 residues long. CDR1 is SGHTA and CDR2 is FQGTGA in the germline V gene. CDR3 protein: CASSLRPPTSGAYNEQFF. The DNA of the CDR3 is TGTGCCAGCAGCCTACGGCCGCCGACTAGCGGGGCATACAATGAGCAGTTCTTC.

This clonotype was detected a few times. V and J are TRBV7-8 and TRBJ2-7; no definite D call. The CDR3 has 13 residues. Germline CDR1 and CDR2: SGHVS and FQNEAQ. With 1 base removed from V and 7 bases from J, the gap between germline ends came to 11 bases. CDR3 sequence: CASSLELPKEQYF. The CDR3 bases are TGTGCCAGCAGCTTAGAGTTGCCGAAGGAGCAGTACTTC.

V gene TRBV6-1 combines with J gene TRBJ2-2; D remains ambiguous. V was shortened by 2 bases and J by 6 bases, with 7 bases between the two germline ends. From germline, CDR1 is MNHNS and CDR2 SASEGT. This CDR3 spans 13 amino acids. CDR3 nucleotides: TGTGCCAGCAGTGAACTTGGGGCCGGGGAGCTGTTTTTT. Its protein is CASSELGAGELFF.